This entry features one TCR beta chain sequence. Its target is unknown. Described time point: blood 4 weeks post-SBRT, at nephrectomy. Treatment indicated: 15 Gy SBRT to primary tumor, nephrectomy 4 weeks later. Here immunoSEQ multiplex PCR was the method, and the copy in TCRdb shows in-frame clones only, minus some. The sample consists of 80,000 or so clones, about 88% of them appearing once. The CDR3 totals 15 residues. Trimming removed 2 bases at V and 2 bases at J, with 9 bases between. The germline V gene encodes CDR1 SGHTA and CDR2 FQGNSA. These data belong to a study of radiation and T cells in renal cell carcinoma. Findings of the study overall: From baseline, blood top tumor clonotypes peaked at 2 weeks post-radiation.

The origin of this receptor is a woman between 65 and 79 years old with renal cell carcinoma. The chain recombines TRBV7-2 with TRBJ2-2; D uncertain. The material sequenced was blood, taken from a patient whose treatment included radiotherapy and nephrectomy. The CDR3 coding sequence is TGTGCCAGCAGCTTAAATATGGCAAACACCGGGGAGCTGTTTTTT. It translates to CASSLNMANTGELFF.